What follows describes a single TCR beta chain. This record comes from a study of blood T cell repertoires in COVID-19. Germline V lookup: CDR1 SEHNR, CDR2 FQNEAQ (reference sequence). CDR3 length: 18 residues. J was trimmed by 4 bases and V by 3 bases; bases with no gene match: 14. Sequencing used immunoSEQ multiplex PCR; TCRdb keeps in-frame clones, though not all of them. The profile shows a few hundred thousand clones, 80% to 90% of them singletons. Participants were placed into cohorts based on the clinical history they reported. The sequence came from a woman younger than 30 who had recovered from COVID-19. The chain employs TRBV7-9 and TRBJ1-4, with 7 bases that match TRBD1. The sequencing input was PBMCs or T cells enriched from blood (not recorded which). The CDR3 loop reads CASSFPRGVGQVNEKLFF. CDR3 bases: TGTGCCAGCAGCTTCCCCCGTGGGGTTGGACAGGTTAATGAAAAACTGTTTTTT.